The next 21 T cell receptor beta chains were all read from a single sample in a study of breast tumors, draining lymph nodes, adjacent tissues. MiXCR, run by TCRdb on the multiplex PCR reads, gives a single entry per CDR3 protein. The sample contains approximately 180,000 distinct CDR3 sequences, around a third of which appear only once. Breast cancer patients provided tissue from their axillary draining lymph nodes. Sequencing was performed on axillary lymph node tissue. The source is a female donor with breast cancer. Some clones in this sample may be carry-over from other donors' samples.

The table lists this clonotype with many counts. The chain couples TRBV20-1 to TRBJ1-2, with D perhaps matching TRBD1 (5 bases). Germline V gene sequence: CDR1 DFQATT, CDR2 SNEGSKA (reference sequence). The CDR3 is made up of 14 amino acids. Trimming shortened V by 5 bases and J by 8 bases, and 21 bases separated the two germline ends. CDR3 protein: CSAPPGPRAGGYTF. DNA for the CDR3: TGCAGTGCTCCCCCGGGACCCCGGGCGGGGGGCTACACCTTC.

This clonotype was found many times. This chain connects TRBV6-5 to TRBJ2-1; D tentatively reads TRBD1 or TRBD2 (5 bases each). Deletions cut 5 bases from V and 2 bases from J, with 16 bases between. This CDR3 has 16 residues. The germline V gene encodes CDR1 MNHEY and CDR2 SVGAGI. The CDR3 DNA follows: TGTGCCAGCAGTCCCCCGCCGGGACCTCCCTACAATGAGCAGTTCTTC. This gives the protein CASSPPPGPPYNEQFF.

Note on this clonotype: One base away lies a much larger clone, so this may be a sequencing read error. This chain joins TRBV11-1 and TRBJ2-6; no reliable D call. Germline CDR1 and CDR2: SGHAT and FQDESV (reference sequence). The CDR3 spans 17 residues. V lost 5 bases, J lost 0 bases, and 14 bases lay in between. The CDR3 loop is CASSHLPRSSGANVLTF. DNA for the CDR3: TGTGCCAGCAGCCATTTACCCCGATCCTCTGGGGCCAACGTCCTGACTTTC.

This clonotype was counted at least ten times. The J gene is TRBJ2-1, the V gene TRBV11-2, with TRBD2 matching over 7 bases. Germline loops: CDR1 SGHAT, CDR2 FQNNGV. V lost 5 bases, J lost 2 bases, and 6 bases stayed unmatched. This CDR3 spans 15 amino acids. The CDR3 DNA sequence: TGTGCCAGCAGCCGAGCGGGGCGTACCTACAATGAGCAGTTCTTC. It yields the protein CASSRAGRTYNEQFF.

This clonotype was detected many times. The chain joins TRBV6-1 to TRBJ2-7; D is perhaps TRBD1 or TRBD2 (6 bases each). Trimming cost V 6 bases and J 0 bases, with 12 bases left between them. The CDR3 sequence is 14 residues long. Germline assignment: CDR1 MNHNS and CDR2 SASEGT. CDR3 region: CASRKGGNSYEQYF. The CDR3 coding sequence is TGTGCCAGCAGAAAAGGGGGGAACTCCTACGAGCAGTACTTC.

Many counts were recorded for this clonotype. The chain carries TRBV4-3 and TRBJ2-2; 8 bases match TRBD2. J lost 4 bases, V lost 1 base, and 8 bases had no gene match. The CDR3 is made up of 17 amino acids. Germline CDR1 is LGHNA and CDR2 is YSLEER. The CDR3 reads CASSQGSGIEGTGELFF. Here the CDR3 DNA reads TGCGCCAGCAGCCAAGGTAGCGGGATAGAAGGCACCGGGGAGCTGTTTTTT.

Details on this clonotype: Since a much larger clone is just one base distant, this may be a read error. No conserved phenylalanine or tryptophan is present at the end of the CDR3, so a read error is the likely explanation. In nucleotides, the CDR3 is TGTGCCAGCAGTTCGATGGGGGACAGCAACGAGCAGTACTGC. Translated: CASSSMGDSNEQYC. The rearrangement joins TRBV27 to TRBJ2-7; 7 bases agree with TRBD1. Germline CDR1 is MNHEY and CDR2 is SMNVEV (reference sequence). Unmatched junction bases numbered 8, after V lost 4 bases and J lost 5 bases. The CDR3 spans 14 residues.

In DNA form, the CDR3 reads TGTGCCAGCAGTGCGGGAGGGGGCAAAAACACCATATATTTT. As protein: CASSAGGGKNTIYF. The chain combines TRBV2 with TRBJ1-3; 7 nucleotides match TRBD1. This CDR3 has 14 residues. Looked up from germline, CDR1 is SNHLY and CDR2 is FYNNEI. The junction had 6 bases not matched to a gene; V was cut back by 4 bases and J by 6 bases.

This clonotype was found many times. The V and J genes are TRBV5-8 and TRBJ2-7; D is ambiguous. Trimming pared 7 bases from V and 3 bases from J, leaving 8 bases between. CDR1 SGHTS and CDR2 YDEGEE come from the germline V gene. The CDR3 runs to 11 residues. CDR3 in amino acids: CASLLGYEQYF. Written as DNA, the CDR3 is TGTGCCAGCTTACTGGGCTACGAGCAGTACTTC.

This clonotype was seen only once. This may stem from a read error, because a much larger clone lies one nucleotide away. V usage is TRBV27 and J usage is TRBJ2-5, with D possibly matching TRBD2 (6 bases). The germline CDR1 and CDR2 sequences are MNHEY and SMNVEV (reference sequence). There are 12 residues in the CDR3. CDR3 nucleotides: TGTGCCAGCAGTTCCCACCGGGAGACCCGGTACTTC. Its protein product is CASSSHRETRYF.

This clonotype was counted at least ten times. The rearrangement uses TRBV7-8 and TRBJ2-2, with 8 positions matching TRBD2. The junction had 5 bases not matched to a gene; V was cut back by 2 bases and J by 6 bases. The germline V gene has CDR1 SGHVS and CDR2 FQNEAQ. The CDR3 contains 15 residues. CDR3 residues: CASSLRSGSAGELFF. In nucleotides, the CDR3 is TGTGCCAGCAGCTTAAGGAGCGGGAGCGCCGGGGAGCTGTTTTTT. Based on the CDR3 plus reference TRBV7-8 and TRBJ2-2, the full variable domain is GAGVSQSPRYKVAKRGQDVALRCDPISGHVSLFWYQQALGQGPEFLTYFQNEAQLDKSGLPSDRFFAERPEGSVSTLKIQRTQQEDSAVYLCASSLRSGSAGELFFGEGSRLTVL.

The J gene is TRBJ2-3, the V gene TRBV11-2, with 7 bases matching TRBD2. The germline V gene has CDR1 SGHAT and CDR2 FQNNGV. This CDR3 contains 15 residues. Trimming at V came to 4 bases and at J to 0 bases, leaving 4 bases not matched to a gene. The CDR3 sequence is CASSSISGSTDTQYF. CDR3 coding DNA: TGTGCCAGCAGCTCAATTAGCGGGAGCACAGATACGCAGTATTTT.

With regard to this clonotype: At one boundary the junction diverges from the germline segment, which might be a read error. This sequence joins TRBV14 and TRBJ2-5; tentative D call: TRBD1 (6 bases). The CDR3 contains 14 residues. The germline CDR1 and CDR2 sequences are SGHDN and FVKESK. This CDR3 is CASSTRAGEETQYF. As DNA, the CDR3 is TGTGCCAGCAGCACCCGAGCAGGGGAAGAAACCCAGTACTTC.

J is TRBJ2-6 and V is TRBV15, with D possibly matching TRBD2 (6 bases). Deletions cut 3 bases from V and 4 bases from J, with 10 bases between. Germline-derived CDR1 and CDR2 are LNHNV and YYDKDF (reference sequence). The CDR3 spans 15 residues. CDR3 protein: CATSSGGAGANVLTF. The CDR3 coding sequence is TGTGCCACCAGCAGTGGAGGGGCGGGGGCCAACGTCCTGACTTTC.

This clonotype appeared a few times. This may arise from a read error, as a much more abundant clone is one base away. The V gene is TRBV11-2, the J gene TRBJ2-7; weak D call: TRBD1 (6 bases). There are 14 residues in the CDR3. V shed 2 bases and J shed 6 bases, with 14 bases lying between them. CDR1 is SGHAT and CDR2 is FQNNGV in the germline V gene. CDR3 in DNA: TGTGCCAGCAGCTTATGGGCAGGGGCTAGCGAGCAGTACTTC. Encoded protein: CASSLWAGASEQYF.

This clonotype was recorded at least ten times. The chain links TRBV6-2 or TRBV6-3 to TRBJ1-2, with D perhaps matching TRBD1 (5 bases). V shed 0 bases and J shed 7 bases, with 15 bases lying between them. This CDR3 spans 15 amino acids. Germline V gene lookup returns CDR1 MNHEY and CDR2 SVGEGT. CDR3 in DNA: TGTGCCAGCAGTTACTCGTCAGGGCCAGGGCTTGGCTACACCTTC. Its translation: CASSYSSGPGLGYTF.

This clonotype was observed once. J is TRBJ2-7 and V is TRBV20-1, with TRBD2 as a possible D gene (6 bases). The CDR3 is 18 residues long. Germline values: CDR1 DFQATT, CDR2 SNEGSKA (reference sequence). V gave up 0 bases and J gave up 4 bases, with 25 bases separating them. The DNA of the CDR3 is TGCAGTGCTAGAGATTGGAGAGCGGGTGGGCCCGGGGTGTACGAGCAGTACTTC. Its protein product is CSARDWRAGGPGVYEQYF.

This clonotype showed up many times. The chain couples TRBV12-5 to TRBJ2-5; unclear D gene. The CDR3 is made up of 12 amino acids. V was clipped by 6 bases and J by 5 bases, with 10 bases between them. Germline V CDR1 and CDR2: LGHNT, FRNRAP. The CDR3 DNA reads as TGTGCTAGTGGCCTCACGGCGGAGACCCAGTACTTC. This encodes CASGLTAETQYF.

This clonotype occurred many times. The chain combines TRBV3-1 with TRBJ2-5; 10 nucleotides agree with TRBD2. The length of the CDR3 is 19 residues. The junction had 15 bases not matched to a gene; V was cut back by 0 bases and J by 5 bases. Germline CDR1 reads LGHDT; CDR2 reads YNNKEL (reference sequence). The DNA of the CDR3 is TGTGCCAGCAGCCAAGACCGTGGTGGGAGCGGGGGGGCAGGGGAGACCCAGTACTTC. Translation gives CASSQDRGGSGGAGETQYF.

The rearrangement links TRBV3-1 to TRBJ2-4; D is unresolved. The CDR3 has 13 residues. CDR1 is LGHDT, CDR2 YNNKEL, per germline (reference sequence). Deletions cut 3 bases from V and 1 base from J, with 4 bases between. The CDR3 here is CASSHGAKNIQYF. In DNA form, the CDR3 reads TGTGCCAGCAGCCACGGGGCCAAAAACATTCAGTACTTC.

This clonotype was counted between two and nine times. A much larger clonotype is one base distant, so this may be a read error. The chain carries TRBV7-8 and TRBJ2-5, with TRBD2 matching over 10 bases. This CDR3 is 15 amino acids long. Germline CDR1 and CDR2: SGHVS and FQNEAQ. The CDR3 nucleotides read TGTGCCAGCAGCTCCGGACAGCGGGGGGGGGAGACCCAGCACTTC. Translating gives CASSSGQRGGETQHF.